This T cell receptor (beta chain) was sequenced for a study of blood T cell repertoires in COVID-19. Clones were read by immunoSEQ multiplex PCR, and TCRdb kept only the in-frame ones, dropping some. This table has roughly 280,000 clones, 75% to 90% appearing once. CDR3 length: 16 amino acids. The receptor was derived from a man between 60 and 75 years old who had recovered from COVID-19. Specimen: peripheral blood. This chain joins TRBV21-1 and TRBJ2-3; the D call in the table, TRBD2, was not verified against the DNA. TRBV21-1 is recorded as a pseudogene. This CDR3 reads CASSKADSGCLDTQYF. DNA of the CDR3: TGTGCCAGCAGCAAAGCGGATAGCGGGTGTCTGGATACGCAGTATTTT.